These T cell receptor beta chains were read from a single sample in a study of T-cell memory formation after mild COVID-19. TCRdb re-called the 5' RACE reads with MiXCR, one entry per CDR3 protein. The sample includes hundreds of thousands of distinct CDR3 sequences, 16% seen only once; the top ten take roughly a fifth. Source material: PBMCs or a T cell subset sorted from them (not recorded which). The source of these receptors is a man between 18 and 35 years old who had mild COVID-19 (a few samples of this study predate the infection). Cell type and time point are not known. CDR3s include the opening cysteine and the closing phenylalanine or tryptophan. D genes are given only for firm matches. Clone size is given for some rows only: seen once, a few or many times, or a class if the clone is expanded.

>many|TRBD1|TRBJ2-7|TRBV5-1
CASSWGQVSEQYF
TGCGCCAGCAGCTGGGGACAGGTCTCCGAGCAGTACTTC
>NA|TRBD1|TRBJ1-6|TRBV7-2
CASSSGQGFLSPLHF
TGTGCCAGCAGCTCCGGACAGGGATTCCTCTCACCCCTCCACTTT
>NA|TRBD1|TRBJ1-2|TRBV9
CASSVDRDRGYNGYTF
TGTGCCAGCAGCGTAGACCGGGACAGGGGTTATAATGGCTACACCTTC
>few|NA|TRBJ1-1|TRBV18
CASSPHPQSEAFF
TGTGCCAGCTCACCACATCCCCAATCGGAAGCTTTCTTT
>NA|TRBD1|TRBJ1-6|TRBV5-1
CASSLNGGTAGSPLHF
TGCGCCAGCAGCTTGAACGGGGGGACAGCGGGTTCACCCCTCCACTTT
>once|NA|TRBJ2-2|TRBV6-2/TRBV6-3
CASSFGGVGELFF
TGTGCCAGCAGCTTCGGGGGAGTCGGGGAGCTGTTTTTT
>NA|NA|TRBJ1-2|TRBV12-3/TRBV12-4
CASSFPGNRDGYTF
TGTGCCAGCAGTTTCCCGGGGAACCGTGATGGCTACACCTTC
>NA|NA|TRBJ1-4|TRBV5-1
CASSFGRATNEKLFF
TGCGCCAGCAGCTTCGGCAGGGCGACTAATGAAAAACTGTTTTTT
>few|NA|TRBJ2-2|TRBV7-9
CASSSDTFTGELFF
TGTGCCAGCAGCTCGGACACTTTCACCGGGGAGCTGTTTTTT
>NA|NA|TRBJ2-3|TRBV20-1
CSAEASVITDTQYF
TGCAGTGCTGAGGCTAGCGTCATCACAGATACGCAGTATTTT
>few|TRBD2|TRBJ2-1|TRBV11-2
CASSSLTSLTNEQFF
TGTGCCAGCAGCTCGCTGACTAGCCTGACCAATGAGCAGTTCTTC
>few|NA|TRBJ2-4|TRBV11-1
CASSPRTVAKNIQYF
TGTGCCAGCAGCCCCCGGACAGTAGCCAAAAACATTCAGTACTTC
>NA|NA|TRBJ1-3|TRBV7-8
CASSPGSVISGNTIYF
TGTGCCAGCAGCCCGGGGTCAGTTATCTCTGGAAACACCATATATTTT
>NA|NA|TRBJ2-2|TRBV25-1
CASSEGGRTGELFF
TGTGCCAGCAGTGAAGGGGGCCGCACCGGGGAGCTGTTTTTT
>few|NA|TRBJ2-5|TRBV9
CASSAPGPQETQYF
TGTGCCAGCAGCGCCCCGGGACCCCAAGAGACCCAGTACTTC
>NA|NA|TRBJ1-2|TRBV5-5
CASSADWNYGYTF
TGTGCCAGCAGCGCCGACTGGAACTATGGCTACACCTTC
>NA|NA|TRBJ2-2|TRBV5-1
CASSPGWKDGELFF
TGCGCCAGCAGCCCCGGATGGAAAGACGGGGAGCTGTTTTTT
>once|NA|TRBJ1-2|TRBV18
CASSPLSQDYGYTF
TGTGCCAGCTCACCACTTAGCCAGGACTATGGCTACACCTTC
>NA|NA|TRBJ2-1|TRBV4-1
CASSQLTGANEQFF
TGCGCCAGCAGCCAATTGACTGGGGCCAATGAGCAGTTCTTC
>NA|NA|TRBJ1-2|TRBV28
CASSFGRAYGYTF
TGTGCCAGCAGTTTCGGAAGGGCTTACGGCTACACCTTC
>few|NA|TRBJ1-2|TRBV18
CASSPGGGEYGYTF
TGTGCCAGCTCACCAGGGGGGGGCGAGTATGGCTACACCTTC
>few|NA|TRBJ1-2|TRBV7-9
CASSLAPGDSYTF
TGTGCCAGCAGCTTAGCTCCAGGAGATAGCTACACCTTC
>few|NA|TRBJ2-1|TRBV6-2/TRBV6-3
CASSPQGSNEQFF
TGTGCCAGCAGCCCACAGGGATCCAATGAGCAGTTCTTC
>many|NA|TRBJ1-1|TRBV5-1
CASSLAGGMNTEAFF
TGCGCCAGCAGCTTGGCCGGGGGGATGAACACTGAAGCTTTCTTT
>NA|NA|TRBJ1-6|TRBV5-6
CASSLAQQGNSPLHF
TGTGCCAGCAGCTTGGCTCAGCAGGGTAATTCACCCCTCCACTTT
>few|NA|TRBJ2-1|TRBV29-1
CSVELLNEQFF
TGCAGCGTTGAACTTCTCAATGAGCAGTTCTTC
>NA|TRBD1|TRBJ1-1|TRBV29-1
CSALGIQGRKTEAFF
TGCAGCGCCCTCGGAATACAGGGGAGAAAAACTGAAGCTTTCTTT
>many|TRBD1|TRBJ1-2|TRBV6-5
CASSYGTGSTYGYTF
TGTGCCAGCAGTTACGGGACAGGTTCAACCTATGGCTACACCTTC
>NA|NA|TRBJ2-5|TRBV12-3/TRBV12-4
CASSPPPLGETQYF
TGTGCCAGCAGTCCCCCGCCCCTGGGGGAGACCCAGTACTTC
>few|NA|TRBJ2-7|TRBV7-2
CASSFSASYEQYF
TGTGCCAGCAGCTTCTCGGCCTCCTACGAGCAGTACTTC
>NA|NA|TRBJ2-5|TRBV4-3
CASSQGSGRPGIQETQYF
TGCGCCAGCAGCCAAGGATCGGGACGCCCAGGGATCCAAGAGACCCAGTACTTC
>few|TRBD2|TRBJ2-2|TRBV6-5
CASMGLAGVNPRGAGELFF
TGTGCCAGCATGGGGCTAGCGGGGGTAAACCCCCGAGGCGCCGGGGAGCTGTTTTTT
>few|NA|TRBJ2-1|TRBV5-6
CASSEDGGYNEQFF
TGTGCCAGCAGCGAGGACGGAGGGTACAATGAGCAGTTCTTC
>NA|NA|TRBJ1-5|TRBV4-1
CASSQVRGYNQPQHF
TGCGCCAGCAGCCAAGTTCGGGGGTACAATCAGCCCCAGCATTTT
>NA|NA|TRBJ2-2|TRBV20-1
CSARPSALRGNTGELFF
TGCAGTGCTAGACCCTCTGCTTTAAGGGGCAACACCGGGGAGCTGTTTTTT
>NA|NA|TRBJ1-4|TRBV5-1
CASSLMGQRDEKLFF
TGCGCCAGCAGCTTAATGGGCCAGCGGGATGAAAAACTGTTTTTT
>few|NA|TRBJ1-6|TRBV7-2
CASSRGQGEYSPLHF
TGTGCCAGCAGCCGGGGGCAGGGAGAGTACTCACCCCTCCACTTT
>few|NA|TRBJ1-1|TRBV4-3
CASSQGGRGWTEAFF
TGCGCCAGCAGCCAAGGAGGAAGGGGCTGGACTGAAGCTTTCTTT
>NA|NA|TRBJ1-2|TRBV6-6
CASTHLETGYTF
TGTGCCAGCACTCATTTGGAGACGGGCTACACCTTC
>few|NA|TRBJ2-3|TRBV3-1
CASRAGGDTQYF
TGTGCCAGCAGGGCCGGGGGAGATACGCAGTATTTT
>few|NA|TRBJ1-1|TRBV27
CASSPHRRRGFDTEAFF
TGTGCCAGCAGTCCCCATCGACGACGGGGCTTTGACACTGAAGCTTTCTTT
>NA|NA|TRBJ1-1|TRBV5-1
CASSEGFGEAFF
TGCGCCAGCAGCGAGGGATTCGGTGAAGCTTTCTTT
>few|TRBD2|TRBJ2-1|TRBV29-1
CSVASGGNYNEQFF
TGCAGCGTGGCCAGCGGGGGTAACTACAATGAGCAGTTCTTC
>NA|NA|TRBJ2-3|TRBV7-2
CASSLYQTGTDTQYF
TGTGCCAGCAGCTTATACCAGACGGGCACAGATACGCAGTATTTT
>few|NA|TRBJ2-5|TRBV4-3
CASSQGIQGGGETQYF
TGCGCCAGCAGCCAAGGCATACAGGGCGGAGGGGAGACCCAGTACTTC
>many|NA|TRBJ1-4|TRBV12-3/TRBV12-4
CASSFTNLAGNGEKLFF
TGTGCCAGCAGTTTTACCAACCTTGCAGGGAACGGTGAAAAACTGTTTTTT
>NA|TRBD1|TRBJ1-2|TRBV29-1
CSAPLYPGKTGEADSNYGYTF
TGCAGCGCTCCCTTATACCCCGGGAAGACAGGGGAAGCCGACTCTAACTATGGCTACACCTTC
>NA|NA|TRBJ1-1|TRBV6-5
CASRPHGLATEAFF
TGTGCCAGCAGGCCCCACGGATTGGCCACTGAAGCTTTCTTT
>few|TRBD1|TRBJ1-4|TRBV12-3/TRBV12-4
CASSRGQATPTNEKLFF
TGTGCCAGCAGCCGAGGACAGGCGACACCAACTAATGAAAAACTGTTTTTT
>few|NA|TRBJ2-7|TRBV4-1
CASSFVLAGKSYEQYF
TGCGCCAGCAGCTTCGTTCTGGCGGGGAAATCCTACGAGCAGTACTTC
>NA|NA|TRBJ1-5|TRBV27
CASSLVPGGNQPQHF
TGTGCCAGCAGTTTGGTCCCCGGGGGCAATCAGCCCCAGCATTTT
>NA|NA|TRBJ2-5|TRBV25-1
CASTGRGRETQYF
TGTGCCAGCACAGGCAGGGGAAGAGAGACCCAGTACTTC
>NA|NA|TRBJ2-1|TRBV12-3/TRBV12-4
CASREGLNEQFF
TGTGCCAGCAGAGAAGGACTGAATGAGCAGTTCTTC